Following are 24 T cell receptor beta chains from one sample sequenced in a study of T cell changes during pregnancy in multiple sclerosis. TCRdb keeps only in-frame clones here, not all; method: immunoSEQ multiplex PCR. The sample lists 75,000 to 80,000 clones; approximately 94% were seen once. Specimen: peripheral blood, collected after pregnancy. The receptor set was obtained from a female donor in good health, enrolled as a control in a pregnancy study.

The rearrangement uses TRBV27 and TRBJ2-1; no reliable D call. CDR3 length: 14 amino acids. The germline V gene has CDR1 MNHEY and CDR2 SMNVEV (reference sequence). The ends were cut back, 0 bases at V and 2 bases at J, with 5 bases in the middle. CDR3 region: CASSLSSAYNEQFF. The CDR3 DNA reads TGTGCCAGCAGTTTATCCAGCGCCTACAATGAGCAGTTCTTC.

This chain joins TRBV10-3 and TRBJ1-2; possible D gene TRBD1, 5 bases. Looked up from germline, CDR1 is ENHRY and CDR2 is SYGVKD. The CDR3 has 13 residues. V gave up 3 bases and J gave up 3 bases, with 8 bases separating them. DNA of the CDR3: TGTGCCATCAGTGAAGCGGGGGACTATGGCTACACCTTC. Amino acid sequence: CAISEAGDYGYTF.

CDR3 sequence (DNA): TGCGCCAGCAGCTTGTCAGGCGACACCGGGGAGCTGTTTTTT. It is translated as CASSLSGDTGELFF. The chain links TRBV5-1 to TRBJ2-2, with unresolved D. Germline CDR1 is SGHRS and CDR2 is YFSETQ. With 1 base removed from V and 3 bases from J, the gap between germline ends came to 7 bases. The CDR3 runs 14 residues.

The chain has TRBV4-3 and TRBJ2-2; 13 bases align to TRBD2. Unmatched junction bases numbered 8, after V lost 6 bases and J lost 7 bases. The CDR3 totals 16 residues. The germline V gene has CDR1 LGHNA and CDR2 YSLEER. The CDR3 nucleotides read TGCGCCAGCAGTCCACTAGCGGGAGGGCGGGGCGGGGAGCTGTTTTTT. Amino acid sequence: CASSPLAGGRGGELFF.

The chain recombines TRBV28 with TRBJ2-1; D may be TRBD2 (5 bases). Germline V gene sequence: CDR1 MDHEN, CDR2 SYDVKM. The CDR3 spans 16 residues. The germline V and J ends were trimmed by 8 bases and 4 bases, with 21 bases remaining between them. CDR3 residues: CASRSGKRLIYNEQFF. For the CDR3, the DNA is TGTGCCAGCCGGTCGGGGAAACGCTTGATTTACAATGAGCAGTTCTTC.

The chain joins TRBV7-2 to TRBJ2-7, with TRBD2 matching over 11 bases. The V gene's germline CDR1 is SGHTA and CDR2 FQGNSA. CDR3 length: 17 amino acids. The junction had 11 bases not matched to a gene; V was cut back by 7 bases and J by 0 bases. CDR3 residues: CASTGPLAGAYSYEQYF. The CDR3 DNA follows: TGTGCCAGCACCGGCCCACTAGCGGGGGCCTACTCCTACGAGCAGTACTTC.

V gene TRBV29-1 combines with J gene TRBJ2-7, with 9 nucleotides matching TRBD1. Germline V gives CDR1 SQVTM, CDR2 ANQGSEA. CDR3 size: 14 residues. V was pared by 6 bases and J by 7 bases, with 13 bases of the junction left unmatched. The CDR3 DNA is TGCAGCGTCTCTACCGGGACAGGGCCTAGGGAGCAGTACTTC. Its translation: CSVSTGTGPREQYF.

CDR3 DNA: TGTGCCAGCAGACAAACTAGCGGGGGGTTCGATGAGCAGTTCTTC. This gives the protein CASRQTSGGFDEQFF. This chain uses TRBV6-5 with TRBJ2-1, with TRBD2 identical over 12 bases. The CDR3 sequence is 15 residues long. Germline-derived CDR1 and CDR2 are MNHEY and SVGAGI. V gave up 6 bases and J gave up 8 bases; unmatched junction bases: 8.

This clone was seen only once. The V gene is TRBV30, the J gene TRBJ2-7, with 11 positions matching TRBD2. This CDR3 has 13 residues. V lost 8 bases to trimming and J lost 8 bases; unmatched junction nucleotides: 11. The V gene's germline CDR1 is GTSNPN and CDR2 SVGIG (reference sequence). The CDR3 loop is CAHDSGGDVKQYF. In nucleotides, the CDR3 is TGTGCCCATGATAGCGGGGGGGACGTTAAGCAGTACTTC.

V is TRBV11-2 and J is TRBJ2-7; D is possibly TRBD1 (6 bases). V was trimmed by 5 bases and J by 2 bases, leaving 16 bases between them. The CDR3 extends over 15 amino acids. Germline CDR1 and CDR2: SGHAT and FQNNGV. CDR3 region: CASSPDSLVTYEQYF. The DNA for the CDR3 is TGTGCCAGCAGCCCGGACAGCCTCGTTACCTACGAGCAGTACTTC. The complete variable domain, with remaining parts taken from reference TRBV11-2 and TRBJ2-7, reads EAGVAQSPRYKIIEKRQSVAFWCNPISGHATLYWYQQILGQGPKLLIQFQNNGVVDDSQLPKDRFSAERLKGVDSTLKIQPAKLEDSAVYLCASSPDSLVTYEQYFGPGTRLTVT.

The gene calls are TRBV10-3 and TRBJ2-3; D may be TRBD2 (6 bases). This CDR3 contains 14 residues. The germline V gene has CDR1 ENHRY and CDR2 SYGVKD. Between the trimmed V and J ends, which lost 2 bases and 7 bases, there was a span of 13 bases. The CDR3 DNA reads TGTGCCATCAGTGAGCTTGGGACTCCAAATACGCAGTATTTT. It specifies CAISELGTPNTQYF.

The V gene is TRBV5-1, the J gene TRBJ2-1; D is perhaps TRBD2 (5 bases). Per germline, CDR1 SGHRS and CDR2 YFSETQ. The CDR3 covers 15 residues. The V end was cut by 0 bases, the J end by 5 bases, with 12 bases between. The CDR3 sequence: CASSLEGAPNNEQFF. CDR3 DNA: TGCGCCAGCAGCTTGGAGGGAGCTCCCAACAATGAGCAGTTCTTC.

The CDR3 nucleotides read TGTGCCAGCAGCCAGGGGCGCGGGGATACGCAGTATTTT. This encodes CASSQGRGDTQYF. The rearrangement joins TRBV27 to TRBJ2-3, with D possibly TRBD1 on 6 matching bases. There are 13 residues in the CDR3. Germline V CDR1 and CDR2: MNHEY, SMNVEV (reference sequence). V was shortened by 6 bases and J by 6 bases, with 13 bases between the two germline ends.

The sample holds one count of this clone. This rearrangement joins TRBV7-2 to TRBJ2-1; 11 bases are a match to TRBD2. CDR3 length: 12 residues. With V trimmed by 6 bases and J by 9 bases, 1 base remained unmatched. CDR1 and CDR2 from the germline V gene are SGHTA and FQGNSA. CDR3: CASRLAGVEQFF. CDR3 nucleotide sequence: TGTGCCAGCAGACTAGCGGGAGTTGAGCAGTTCTTC.

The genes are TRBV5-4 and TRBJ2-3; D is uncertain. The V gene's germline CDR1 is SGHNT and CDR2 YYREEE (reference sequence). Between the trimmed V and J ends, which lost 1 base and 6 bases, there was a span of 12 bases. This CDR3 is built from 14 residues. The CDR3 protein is CASSLISIPDTQYF. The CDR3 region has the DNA TGTGCCAGCAGCTTGATCAGTATTCCTGATACGCAGTATTTT.

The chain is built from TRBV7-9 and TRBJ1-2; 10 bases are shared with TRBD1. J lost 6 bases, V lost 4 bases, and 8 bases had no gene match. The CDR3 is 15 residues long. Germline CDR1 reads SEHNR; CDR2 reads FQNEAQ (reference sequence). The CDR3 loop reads CASSSRDRGMDGYTF. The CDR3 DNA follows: TGTGCCAGCAGCTCCCGGGACAGGGGAATGGATGGCTACACCTTC. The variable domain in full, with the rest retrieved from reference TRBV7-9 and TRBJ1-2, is DTGVSQNPRHKITKRGQNVTFRCDPISEHNRLYWYRQTLGQGPEFLTYFQNEAQLEKSRLLSDRFSAERPKGSFSTLEIQRTEQGDSAMYLCASSSRDRGMDGYTFGSGTRLTVV.

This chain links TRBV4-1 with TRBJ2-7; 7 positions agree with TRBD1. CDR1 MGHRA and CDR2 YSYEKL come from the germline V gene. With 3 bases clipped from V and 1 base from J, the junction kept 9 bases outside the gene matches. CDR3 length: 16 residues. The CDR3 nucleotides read TGCGCCAGCAGCCACCCCGGGACAGCCTTGTCCTACGAGCAGTACTTC. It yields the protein CASSHPGTALSYEQYF.

For the CDR3, the DNA is TGTGCCAGCAGTTACAGGGCGGGGGGGTATGGCTACACCTTC. This sequence encodes CASSYRAGGYGYTF. This sequence joins TRBV6-5 and TRBJ1-2, with D possibly matching TRBD1 (5 bases). The germline V and J ends were trimmed by 2 bases and 5 bases, with 12 bases remaining between them. The CDR3 runs to 14 residues. Germline CDR1 MNHEY, CDR2 SVGAGI.

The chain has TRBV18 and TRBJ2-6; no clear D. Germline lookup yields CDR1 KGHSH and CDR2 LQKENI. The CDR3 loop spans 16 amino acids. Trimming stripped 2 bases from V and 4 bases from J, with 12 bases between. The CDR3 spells CASSPLNLGGANVLTF. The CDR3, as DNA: TGTGCCAGCTCACCATTGAATCTCGGGGGGGCCAACGTCCTGACTTTC. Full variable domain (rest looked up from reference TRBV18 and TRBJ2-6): NAGVMQNPRHLVRRRGQEARLRCSPMKGHSHVYWYRQLPEEGLKFMVYLQKENIIDESGMPKERFSAEFPKEGPSILRIQQVVRGDSAAYFCASSPLNLGGANVLTFGAGSRLTVL.

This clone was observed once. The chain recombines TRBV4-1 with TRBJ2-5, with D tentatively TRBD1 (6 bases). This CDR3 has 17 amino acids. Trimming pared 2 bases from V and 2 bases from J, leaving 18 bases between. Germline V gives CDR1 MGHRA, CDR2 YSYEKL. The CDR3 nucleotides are TGCGCCAGCAGCCAACCCCGGGACACCTTAAAGCAAGAGACCCAGTACTTC. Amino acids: CASSQPRDTLKQETQYF.

The CDR3 bases are TGTGCCAGCAGTCCCGACAGGGGCCATGGCTACACCTTC. This encodes CASSPDRGHGYTF. V and J are TRBV2 and TRBJ1-2; TRBD1 agrees at 8 bases. This CDR3 has 13 amino acids. The germline gives CDR1 SNHLY, CDR2 FYNNEI. V lost 5 bases to trimming and J lost 6 bases; unmatched junction nucleotides: 5. The full variable domain, with the rest looked up from reference TRBV2 and TRBJ1-2, is EPEVTQTPSHQVTQMGQEVILRCVPISNHLYFYWYRQILGQKVEFLVSFYNNEISEKSEIFDDQFSVERPDGSNFTLKIRSTKLEDSAMYFCASSPDRGHGYTFGSGTRLTVV.

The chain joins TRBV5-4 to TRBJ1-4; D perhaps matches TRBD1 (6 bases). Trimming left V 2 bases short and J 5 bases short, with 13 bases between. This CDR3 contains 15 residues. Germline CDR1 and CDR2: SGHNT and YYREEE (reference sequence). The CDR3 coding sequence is TGTGCCAGCAGCTTCGGGGGCGGGGGGAATGAAAAACTGTTTTTT. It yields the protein CASSFGGGGNEKLFF.

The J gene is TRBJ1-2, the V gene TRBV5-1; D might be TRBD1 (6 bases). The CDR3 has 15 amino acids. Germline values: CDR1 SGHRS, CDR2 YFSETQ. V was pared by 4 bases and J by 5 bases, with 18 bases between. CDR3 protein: CASSPEGGLGYGYTF. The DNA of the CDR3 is TGCGCCAGCAGCCCGGAGGGGGGGCTTGGTTATGGCTACACCTTC.

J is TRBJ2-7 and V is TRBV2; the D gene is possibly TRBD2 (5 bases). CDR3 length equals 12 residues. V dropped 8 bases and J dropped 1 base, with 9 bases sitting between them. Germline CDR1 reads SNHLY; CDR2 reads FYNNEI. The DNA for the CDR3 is TGTGCCAGCCGGGATATTTCCTACGAGCAGTACTTC. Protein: CASRDISYEQYF.